This T cell receptor beta chain was identified in a study of blood T cell repertoires in COVID-19. Background on the study: Donors in the United States, Italy and Spain gave samples during acute or convalescent COVID-19.

Authors' processing steps: Estimation of nucleated cell counts was performed using reference gene primer amplification. Clones were read by immunoSEQ multiplex PCR, and TCRdb kept only the in-frame ones, dropping some. D and trimming were read from the DNA, whereas the V and J calls and clone size are those reported in that table. The table lists about 190,000 clones, roughly 80% of them singletons. Donors were grouped by their self-reported clinical history. Before being deemed recovered, Cohort 3 donors had two negative PCRs, clearance, or symptom resolution. The CDR3 runs to 11 residues. In germline, CDR1 is SGDLS, CDR2 YYNGEE. V lost 4 bases and J 14 bases, leaving 15 bases between the germline ends.

This chain uses TRBV9 with TRBJ1-2, with TRBD1 as a possible D gene (5 bases). The TCR was taken from a woman aged 25 to 39 who had recovered from COVID-19. What was sequenced was PBMCs or T cells enriched from blood (not recorded which). The CDR3: CASSSGLWGTF. In nucleotides, the CDR3 is TGTGCCAGCAGCTCGGGACTCTGGGGAACCTTC.